Following are 26 T cell receptor beta chains from one sample sequenced in a study of blood T cell repertoires in COVID-19. Produced via immunoSEQ multiplex PCR; TCRdb's table is partial and in-frame only. The sample comprises over 85,000 clones, approximately 82% of which are singletons, and over 3.5% rests with the top ten. The sample was peripheral blood. Every receptor here comes from a woman older than 75 with acute or convalescent COVID-19.

The V and J genes are TRBV21-1 and TRBJ2-5; no DNA check was done on the table's D call, TRBD1. TRBV21-1 corresponds to a pseudogene. The CDR3 has 17 residues. The CDR3 is CASSKDYFAGGLKTQYF. The CDR3 DNA is TGTGCCAGCAGCAAAGATTACTTCGCAGGGGGCTTAAAGACCCAGTACTTC.

J is TRBJ2-3 and V is TRBV11-2; 10 nucleotides agree with TRBD2. J gave up 1 base and V 2 bases, and 6 bases lay outside the gene matches. Germline V lookup: CDR1 SGHAT, CDR2 FQNNGV. This CDR3 region has 17 residues. The CDR3 DNA reads TGTGCCAGCAGCTTAAACGGAGCGGGAGGGCGCACAGATACGCAGTATTTT. Protein sequence: CASSLNGAGGRTDTQYF.

The chain combines TRBV19 with TRBJ1-1; D remains unclear. The V end lost 5 bases, the J end lost 11 bases, and 12 bases lay between the germline ends. This CDR3 region has 11 residues. Germline V gene sequence: CDR1 LNHDA, CDR2 SQIVND (reference sequence). The CDR3 is CASSSALGAFF. The CDR3 DNA sequence: TGTGCCAGTAGTTCCGCACTCGGGGCTTTCTTT.

The chain carries TRBV11-2 and TRBJ1-2; the D gene is possibly TRBD1 (6 bases). The length of the CDR3 is 16 residues. V dropped 5 bases and J dropped 5 bases, with 21 bases sitting between them. Germline V lookup: CDR1 SGHAT, CDR2 FQNNGV. CDR3 DNA: TGTGCCAGCAGCCTGACCTCCGGGACATCCTTTTATGGCTACACCTTC. This translates into CASSLTSGTSFYGYTF.

The chain has TRBV28 and TRBJ1-5; 8 nucleotides match TRBD1. CDR1 and CDR2 (germline): MDHEN, SYDVKM. The CDR3 is 14 amino acids. V was pared by 7 bases and J by 9 bases, with 11 bases of the junction left unmatched. CDR3 region: CASKPGQGSGPQHF. CDR3 bases: TGTGCCAGCAAGCCCGGACAGGGATCAGGGCCCCAGCATTTT. The whole variable domain, remainder taken from reference TRBV28 and TRBJ1-5, is DVKVTQSSRYLVKRTGEKVFLECVQDMDHENMFWYRQDPGLGLRLIYFSYDVKMKEKGDIPEGYSVSREKKERFSLILESASTNQTSMYLCASKPGQGSGPQHFGDGTRLSIL.

This clone was recorded a few times. The rearrangement links TRBV6-5 to TRBJ1-5; D may be TRBD1 (5 bases). In germline, CDR1 is MNHEY, CDR2 SVGAGI. The CDR3 is 14 residues long. Trimming took off 7 bases at V and 6 bases at J, with 16 bases between the two ends. Here the CDR3 reads CASKVSGDRQPQHF. The CDR3 nucleotides are TGTGCCAGCAAGGTCTCGGGGGATCGTCAGCCCCAGCATTTT.

The CDR3 loop is CASSRPGQGYYGYTF. In nucleotides, the CDR3 is TGTGCCAGCAGTAGACCAGGACAGGGGTACTATGGCTACACCTTC. The chain recombines TRBV6-5 with TRBJ1-2; TRBD1 agrees at 9 bases. Germline V CDR1 and CDR2: MNHEY, SVGAGI. The CDR3 covers 15 residues. V dropped 5 bases and J dropped 3; count of bases not matched to a gene: 7.

V usage is TRBV5-1 and J usage is TRBJ1-1, with D unclear. The CDR3 sequence is 13 residues long. Germline CDR1 SGHRS, CDR2 YFSETQ. V lost 2 bases to trimming and J lost 1 base, with 6 bases between them. CDR3 coding DNA: TGCGCCAGCAGCTTTGGAGGGAACACTGAAGCTTTCTTT. Translation: CASSFGGNTEAFF.

V and J are TRBV23-1 and TRBJ1-5, with D possibly being TRBD1 (6 bases). TRBV23-1 has ORF status, its function being uncertain. The CDR3 covers 18 residues. V lost 7 bases and J 4 bases, leaving 26 bases between the germline ends. CDR3 residues: CASTHQARLQGGNQPQHF. The CDR3 DNA is TGCGCCAGCACCCATCAAGCCCGACTACAGGGTGGGAATCAGCCCCAGCATTTT.

This chain uses TRBV5-1 with TRBJ2-7; D call uncertain. Germline loops: CDR1 SGHRS, CDR2 YFSETQ. Deletions cut 0 bases from V and 5 bases from J, with 12 bases between. The CDR3 is 14 residues long. CDR3 DNA: TGCGCCAGCAGCTTGGGGGTAGCCACAAACGAGCAGTACTTC. Its protein product is CASSLGVATNEQYF.

J is TRBJ1-2 and V is TRBV6-2 or TRBV6-3; D gene unclear. This CDR3 is 15 amino acids long. Trimming pared 6 bases from V and 5 bases from J, leaving 19 bases between. Germline CDR1 MNHEY, CDR2 SVGEGT. CDR3 nucleotide sequence: TGTGCCAGCAGCCGGATGGAGGCCGTGAGGTATGGCTACACCTTC. Residues: CASSRMEAVRYGYTF.

J is TRBJ2-7 and V is TRBV5-1; 7 nucleotides match TRBD1. This CDR3 has 15 amino acids. Germline V gene lookup returns CDR1 SGHRS and CDR2 YFSETQ. Germline trimming cut 1 base from V and 3 bases from J; bases unmatched to any gene: 7. The CDR3 here is CASSLTAGGGYEQYF. CDR3 nucleotide sequence: TGCGCCAGCAGCTTGACCGCAGGGGGTGGCTACGAGCAGTACTTC. Looking up the rest from reference TRBV5-1 and TRBJ2-7 gives the full variable domain: KAGVTQTPRYLIKTRGQQVTLSCSPISGHRSVSWYQQTPGQGLQFLFEYFSETQRNKGNFPGRFSGRQFSNSRSEMNVSTLELGDSALYLCASSLTAGGGYEQYFGPGTRLTVT.

The chain employs TRBV7-2 and TRBJ1-1; D call uncertain. Germline V gives CDR1 SGHTA, CDR2 FQGNSA. V lost 4 bases and J 4 bases, leaving 13 bases between the germline ends. The CDR3 covers 14 residues. The CDR3 coding sequence is TGTGCCAGCAGCTCCTTGTCGGCGGGCACTGAAGCTTTCTTT. This encodes CASSSLSAGTEAFF.

This chain joins TRBV3-1 (or the pseudogene TRBV3-2) and TRBJ1-1; D remains ambiguous. From germline, CDR1 is LGHDT and CDR2 YNNKEL (reference sequence). V shed 1 base and J shed 4 bases, with 10 bases lying between them. The CDR3 is 14 residues long. CDR3: CASSQVARGTEAFF. DNA for the CDR3: TGTGCCAGCAGCCAAGTGGCGCGGGGCACTGAAGCTTTCTTT.

CDR3 sequence (DNA): TGTGCCAGCAGTGAACCTTTAGGAGGGTTGGACTATGGCTACACCTTC. Translation gives CASSEPLGGLDYGYTF. The chain is built from TRBV6-1 and TRBJ1-2, with no clear D. The CDR3 totals 16 residues. The V gene's germline CDR1 is MNHNS and CDR2 SASEGT. Between the trimmed V and J ends, which lost 2 bases and 3 bases, there was a span of 16 bases.

The chain has TRBV6-1 and TRBJ2-7; 9 bases align to TRBD2. The CDR3 extends over 14 amino acids. V lost 2 bases to trimming and J lost 9 bases; unmatched junction nucleotides: 8. Germline V gene sequence: CDR1 MNHNS, CDR2 SASEGT. CDR3 nucleotides: TGTGCCAGCAGTGAACCAGCGGGGGGTTTTCGGCAGTACTTC. It yields the protein CASSEPAGGFRQYF.

The chain joins TRBV7-8 to TRBJ2-5; 8 bases agree with TRBD2. Germline V lookup: CDR1 SGHVS, CDR2 FQNEAQ. CDR3 length: 14 amino acids. Trimming at V came to 5 bases and at J to 5 bases, leaving 7 bases not matched to a gene. The CDR3 DNA follows: TGTGCCAGCAGCCAAGGACTAGCCGAGGAGACCCAGTACTTC. Translation gives CASSQGLAEETQYF.

This clone turned up a few times. The J gene is TRBJ1-3, the V gene TRBV25-1; D is uncertain. The CDR3 is 15 amino acids. CDR1 is MGHDK, CDR2 SYGVNS, per germline. V was clipped by 1 base and J by 0 bases, with 7 bases between them. CDR3 nucleotide sequence: TGTGCCAGCAGTGAATTCCGGAGCTCTGGAAACACCATATATTTT. This gives the protein CASSEFRSSGNTIYF.

The chain uses TRBV14 and TRBJ1-6; weak D call: TRBD1 (5 bases). Germline values: CDR1 SGHDN, CDR2 FVKESK. The V gene lost 1 base and the J gene lost 1 base, with 8 bases spanning the gap. This CDR3 is 16 amino acids long. CDR3 region: CASSQVGGSYNSPLHF. CDR3 nucleotides: TGTGCCAGCAGCCAAGTGGGGGGGTCCTATAATTCACCCCTCCACTTT.

The chain uses TRBV28 and TRBJ1-6, with D possibly being TRBD1 (6 bases). In germline, CDR1 is MDHEN, CDR2 SYDVKM. V lost 8 bases to trimming and J lost 13 bases, with 15 bases between them. This CDR3 has 12 residues. This CDR3 reads CASVPSQGPLHF. The DNA of the CDR3 is TGTGCCAGCGTACCCTCACAGGGCCCCCTCCACTTT.

This clone was counted only a few times. This chain links TRBV5-1 with TRBJ2-7, with TRBD1 matching over 9 bases. In germline, CDR1 is SGHRS, CDR2 YFSETQ. J gave up 5 bases and V 3 bases, and 6 bases lay outside the gene matches. The CDR3 extends over 14 amino acids. In DNA form, the CDR3 reads TGCGCCAGCAGCTGGGGGACAGGGATGAACGAGCAGTACTTC. It encodes CASSWGTGMNEQYF.

This clone showed up just once. The V and J genes are TRBV27 and TRBJ2-7; TRBD2 is a possible D gene (6 bases). Per germline, CDR1 MNHEY and CDR2 SMNVEV (reference sequence). CDR3 size: 14 residues. Between the trimmed V and J ends, which lost 0 bases and 2 bases, there was a span of 8 bases. The CDR3 DNA follows: TGTGCCAGCAGTTTATCGCGGGACCCCTACGAGCAGTACTTC. Its protein is CASSLSRDPYEQYF.

The sample holds a few counts of this clone. The J gene is TRBJ2-2, the V gene TRBV25-1; D possibly corresponds to TRBD2 (5 bases). In germline, CDR1 is MGHDK, CDR2 SYGVNS. The CDR3 runs to 17 residues. The ends were cut back, 1 base at V and 5 bases at J, with 17 bases in the middle. In nucleotides, the CDR3 is TGTGCCAGCAGTGAATCGAGGACGGGGAAATCAACCGGGGAGCTGTTTTTT. It translates to CASSESRTGKSTGELFF.

V and J are TRBV11-3 and TRBJ2-1; D possibly corresponds to TRBD1 (5 bases). Germline CDR1 and CDR2: SGHNT and YENEEA. Trimming removed 5 bases from V and 2 bases from J, with 13 bases in between. The CDR3 totals 15 residues. CDR3 DNA: TGTGCCAGCAGCCCAGGGAAACGGACCTACAATGAGCAGTTCTTC. Protein sequence: CASSPGKRTYNEQFF.

The chain carries TRBV5-6 and TRBJ1-1, with TRBD1 matching 9 bases. Germline CDR1 and CDR2: SGHDT and YYEEEE. The CDR3 extends over 12 amino acids. V lost 4 bases, J lost 11 bases, and 6 bases stayed unmatched. The CDR3 region has the DNA TGTGCCAGCAGCCCGGACAGGGGTTATGCTTTCTTT. Its translation: CASSPDRGYAFF. The full variable domain, in which reference TRBV5-6 and TRBJ1-1 provide the parts outside the CDR3, is DAGVTQSPTHLIKTRGQQVTLRCSPKSGHDTVSWYQQALGQGPQFIFQYYEEEERQRGNFPDRFSGHQFPNYSSELNVNALLLGDSALYLCASSPDRGYAFFGQGTRLTVV.

This chain connects TRBV18 to TRBJ2-3; D is uncertain. Trimming removed 4 bases from V and 5 bases from J, with 7 bases in between. This CDR3 spans 12 amino acids. Germline V gene lookup returns CDR1 KGHSH and CDR2 LQKENI. This CDR3 reads CASSLDKDTQYF. As DNA, the CDR3 is TGTGCCAGCTCACTCGACAAAGATACGCAGTATTTT.